This T cell receptor (beta chain) was sequenced in a study of tumour-infiltrating T cells in Burkitt lymphoma. This clone was counted only a few times. The CDR3 consists of 14 residues. Germline V lookup: CDR1 SGHRS, CDR2 YFSETQ. V was shortened by 0 bases and J by 2 bases, with 7 bases between the two germline ends. Repertoires were generated with immunoSEQ multiplex PCR, while TCRdb's copy carries only in-frame clones and drops some. The profile shows about 2,400 clones, approximately 25% of them singletons. Sequencing input: tumor tissue from a relapse. The chain has TRBV5-1 and TRBJ2-3; D is uncertain. The sequence came from a human donor with relapsed Burkitt lymphoma. Some clones in this sample may be carry-over from other donors' samples. The CDR3 here is CASSLETDTDTQYF. The CDR3 nucleotides are TGCGCCAGCAGCTTGGAGACTGACACAGATACGCAGTATTTT.